A selection of T cell receptor beta chains follows, all from one sample in a study of vaccination and CD4 T cells after COVID-19. No cognate antigen is known for these TCRs. TCRdb redid the calling of the PCR reads with MiXCR, one entry per CDR3 protein. The table records some 7,400 distinct CDR3 sequences, about 34% of them present only once. Sequenced sample: CD4+ T cells from blood, cultured in vitro. These receptors were collected from a human donor in good health. CDR3s include the opening cysteine and the closing phenylalanine or tryptophan. A D gene is named only where the DNA matches it firmly. Clone size is given for some rows only: seen once, a few or many times, or a class if the clone is expanded.

cdr3_length j_call v_call d_call clone_size cdr3_aa cdr3_nt
17 TRBJ1-5 TRBV6-1 - few CASSGPRGWDSNQPQHF TGTGCCAGCAGTGGACCCAGGGGTTGGGATAGCAATCAGCCCCAGCATTTT
14 TRBJ1-5 TRBV12-3/TRBV12-4 TRBD1 - CASSDSTGTQPQHF TGTGCCAGCAGTGACTCGACAGGGACGCAGCCCCAGCATTTT
11 TRBJ1-3 TRBV12-3/TRBV12-4 - few CASTKGVRPYF TGTGCCAGCACCAAGGGGGTCAGGCCCTATTTT
17 TRBJ2-3 TRBV27 TRBD2 - CASHKGAGEMRTDTQYF TGTGCCAGCCATAAAGGAGCGGGGGAGATGAGGACAGATACGCAGTATTTT
14 TRBJ1-1 TRBV7-2 - - CASSPTSMNTEAFF TGTGCCAGCAGCCCCACCTCGATGAACACTGAAGCTTTCTTT
13 TRBJ2-5 TRBV15 - once CATSMGSQETQYF TGTGCCACCAGCATGGGGTCCCAAGAGACCCAGTACTTC
12 TRBJ1-4 TRBV6-1 - - CASSSQSGVVFF TGTGCCAGCAGTAGTCAATCCGGTGTTGTGTTTTTT
12 TRBJ1-2 TRBV19 - - CASSIRGYGYTF TGTGCCAGTAGTATACGGGGCTATGGCTACACCTTC
19 TRBJ2-1 TRBV5-1 TRBD2 few CASSLAGGLAGVPNHEQFF TGCGCCAGCAGCTTGGCCGGAGGGCTAGCGGGGGTACCTAACCATGAGCAGTTCTTC
15 TRBJ2-1 TRBV9 - - CASSVGPGALHEQFF TGTGCCAGCAGCGTCGGTCCCGGGGCCCTCCATGAGCAGTTCTTC
13 TRBJ2-2 TRBV27 - - CASSLVGTGELFF TGTGCCAGCAGTTTAGTGGGGACCGGGGAGCTGTTTTTT
16 TRBJ1-1 TRBV11-2 - few CASSSPSDRMNTEAFF TGTGCCAGCAGCTCCCCATCGGACCGCATGAACACTGAAGCTTTCTTT
15 TRBJ1-2 TRBV12-3/TRBV12-4 - few CASSLYGTVTYGYTF TGTGCCAGCAGTTTATACGGGACGGTTACCTATGGCTACACCTTC
15 TRBJ2-3 TRBV5-1 - - CASGIGGQHTDTQYF TGCGCCAGCGGAATCGGGGGGCAACACACAGATACGCAGTATTTT